The present TCR beta chain was sequenced within a study of T cell responses to AZD1222 COVID-19 vaccine. The CDR3 contains 13 residues. CDR1 is ENHRY, CDR2 SYGVKD, per germline. The ends were cut back, 3 bases at V and 7 bases at J, with 9 bases in the middle. Findings of the study overall: Regions 160-218 and 743-854 dominated among vaccine-associated CD4 TCRs spanning spike.

Method: immunoSEQ multiplex PCR; TCRdb's copy keeps in-frame clones and lacks some. In the table there are about 140,000 clones, roughly 89% of which are singletons. Worth noting for this clone: Its specificity is not known.

The chain has TRBV10-3 and TRBJ1-4; D is ambiguous. This material consisted of peripheral blood, taken on day 0 of AZD1222 vaccination. The receptor was isolated from an adult in good health. The CDR3 loop is CAISEGTSEKLFF. The DNA of the CDR3 is TGTGCCATCAGTGAAGGTACATCTGAAAAACTGTTTTTT.